A single sample is the source of the 10 T cell receptor beta chains below, sequenced in a study of T cell responses to AZD1222 COVID-19 vaccine. Method: immunoSEQ multiplex PCR; TCRdb's copy keeps in-frame clones and lacks some. The table has over 110,000 clones, roughly 90% seen once. Material: peripheral blood, obtained on day 0 of AZD1222 vaccination. All receptors come from an adult in good health.

V and J are TRBV5-6 and TRBJ2-3; D is ambiguous. This CDR3 has 12 amino acids. The V gene lost 4 bases and the J gene lost 2 bases, with 5 bases spanning the gap. Germline V gene lookup returns CDR1 SGHDT and CDR2 YYEEEE. CDR3 amino acids: CASSANTDTQYF. The CDR3 DNA is TGTGCCAGCAGCGCCAACACAGATACGCAGTATTTT.

The V call is TRBV19, the J call TRBJ2-2, with 13 bases identical to TRBD2. The CDR3 length is 17 residues. The ends lost 7 bases at V and 6 bases at J; junction bases unmatched: 11. Germline V gene lookup returns CDR1 LNHDA and CDR2 SQIVND (reference sequence). The CDR3 sequence is CASTLNLGLAGAGELFF. CDR3 nucleotide sequence: TGTGCCAGTACTCTCAACCTCGGACTAGCGGGGGCCGGGGAGCTGTTTTTT.

This chain links TRBV5-1 with TRBJ1-2; tentative D call: TRBD1 (5 bases). The CDR3 contains 14 residues. Trimming left V 4 bases short and J 1 base short, with 11 bases between. The germline gives CDR1 SGHRS, CDR2 YFSETQ. The CDR3 DNA is TGCGCCAGCAGCCCTTCGACAGATAACTATGGCTACACCTTC. It encodes CASSPSTDNYGYTF.

The gene calls are TRBV18 and TRBJ1-1; 9 bases line up with TRBD1. The junction had 13 bases not matched to a gene; V was cut back by 6 bases and J by 11 bases. The CDR3 extends over 14 amino acids. Germline values: CDR1 KGHSH, CDR2 LQKENI. In nucleotides, the CDR3 is TGTGCCAGCTCCTCACGGATACAGGGGGCGAATGCTTTCTTT. This encodes CASSSRIQGANAFF.

The rearrangement joins TRBV6-2 or TRBV6-3 to TRBJ1-5, with 7 bases identical to TRBD1. The CDR3 runs to 17 residues. Germline loops: CDR1 MNHEY, CDR2 SVGEGT. The junction had 10 bases not matched to a gene; V was cut back by 5 bases and J by 0 bases. The DNA of the CDR3 is TGTGCCAGCAGTACCGACAGGGCGGCGAGTAGCAATCAGCCCCAGCATTTT. Translating gives CASSTDRAASSNQPQHF.

The CDR3 bases are TGTGCCAGCAGCTTAGTTCTAGCCGCACACCAAGAGACCCAGTACTTC. It yields the protein CASSLVLAAHQETQYF. The chain couples TRBV7-2 to TRBJ2-5; TRBD2 is a possible D gene (5 bases). The CDR3 consists of 16 residues. V dropped 1 base and J dropped 0 bases, with 12 bases sitting between them. CDR1 and CDR2 from the germline V gene are SGHTA and FQGNSA.

The genes are TRBV28 and TRBJ2-7; no definite D call. Germline CDR1 and CDR2: MDHEN and SYDVKM. V was shortened by 7 bases and J by 9 bases, with 13 bases between the two germline ends. The CDR3 is 11 residues long. CDR3 amino acids: CASTSQWAQYF. In nucleotides, the CDR3 is TGTGCCAGCACTTCCCAGTGGGCGCAGTACTTC.

The J gene is TRBJ2-2, the V gene TRBV21-1; the table gives TRBD1 as D, unverified against the DNA. TRBV21-1 is a pseudogene segment. This CDR3 is built from 16 residues. CDR3 amino acids: CASSKTGTGGTGELFF. CDR3 bases: TGTGCCAGCAGCAAAACTGGGACAGGGGGCACCGGGGAGCTGTTTTTT.

The chain couples TRBV30 to TRBJ2-1; TRBD2 agrees at 7 bases. The CDR3 runs 11 residues. Germline CDR1 reads GTSNPN; CDR2 reads SVGIG (reference sequence). V lost 5 bases and J lost 8; bases outside the gene matches: 3. The CDR3 DNA is TGTGCCTGGGAGCGGGAATATGAGCAGTTCTTC. Its translation is CAWEREYEQFF. Full variable domain (missing parts from reference TRBV30 and TRBJ2-1): SQTIHQWPATLVQPVGSPLSLECTVEGTSNPNLYWYRQAAGRGLQLLFYSVGIGQISSEVPQNLSASRPQDRQFILSSKKLLLSDSGFYLCAWEREYEQFFGPGTRLTVL.

The gene calls are TRBV15 and TRBJ1-4; the D gene is possibly TRBD1 (6 bases). This CDR3 comprises 15 residues. Trimming left V 6 bases short and J 0 bases short, with 11 bases between. Germline V CDR1 and CDR2: LNHNV, YYDKDF (reference sequence). The CDR3 loop reads CATRITGTTNEKLFF. In DNA form, the CDR3 reads TGTGCCACCAGGATCACAGGGACAACTAATGAAAAACTGTTTTTT.